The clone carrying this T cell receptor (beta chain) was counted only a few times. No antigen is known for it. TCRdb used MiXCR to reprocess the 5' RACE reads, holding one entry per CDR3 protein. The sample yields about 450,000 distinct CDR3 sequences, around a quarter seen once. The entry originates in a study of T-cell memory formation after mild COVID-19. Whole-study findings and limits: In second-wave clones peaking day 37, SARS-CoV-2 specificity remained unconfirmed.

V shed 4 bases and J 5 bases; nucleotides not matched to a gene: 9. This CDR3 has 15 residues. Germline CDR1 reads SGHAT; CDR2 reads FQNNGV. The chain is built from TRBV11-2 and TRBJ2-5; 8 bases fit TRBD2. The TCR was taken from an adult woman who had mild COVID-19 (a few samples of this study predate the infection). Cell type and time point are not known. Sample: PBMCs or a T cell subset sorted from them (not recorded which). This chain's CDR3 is CASSSFGGGAETQYF. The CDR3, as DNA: TGTGCCAGCAGCTCCTTCGGGGGGGGAGCGGAGACCCAGTACTTC.